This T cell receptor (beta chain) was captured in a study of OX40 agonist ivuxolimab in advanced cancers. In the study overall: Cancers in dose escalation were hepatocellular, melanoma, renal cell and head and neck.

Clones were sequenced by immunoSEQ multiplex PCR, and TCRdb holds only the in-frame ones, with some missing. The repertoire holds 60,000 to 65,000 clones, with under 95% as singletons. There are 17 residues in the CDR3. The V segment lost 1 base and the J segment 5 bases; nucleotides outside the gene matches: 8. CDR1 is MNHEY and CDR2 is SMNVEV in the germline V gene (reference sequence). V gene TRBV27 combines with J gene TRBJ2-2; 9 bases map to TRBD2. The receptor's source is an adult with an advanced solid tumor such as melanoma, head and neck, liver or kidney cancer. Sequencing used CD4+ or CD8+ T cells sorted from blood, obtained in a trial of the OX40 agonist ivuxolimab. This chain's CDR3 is CASSLFAGGPGTGELFF. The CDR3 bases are TGTGCCAGCAGTTTATTTGCGGGAGGGCCGGGGACCGGGGAGCTGTTTTTT.